This T cell receptor beta chain was obtained from a study of T cell repertoires in cytomegalovirus infection. Study results and limitations: Cumulated frequencies of public TCR beta families served to identify carriers of CMV plus the relevant HLA. Predominance within the ex vivo response was attributable to HLA-C-restricted CMV-specific TCR beta clonotypes.

V dropped 3 bases and J dropped 1; count of bases not matched to a gene: 1. The CDR3 length is 15 residues. Germline CDR1 reads MRHNA; CDR2 reads SNTAGT. A single record per CDR3 protein comes from TCRdb applying MiXCR to the reads. The top ten hold around 8.8% of the sample, which has 200,000 to 300,000 distinct CDR3 sequences, roughly an eighth seen once. Note on this clonotype: Its antigen is as yet unknown.

The sequence came from a human donor in good health (CMV status not recorded). Some clones in this sample may be carry-over from other donors' samples. V is TRBV6-4 and J is TRBJ2-5, with 11 bases fitting TRBD2. The specimen was PBMCs. The CDR3 nucleotides are TGTGCCAGCAGTGAAACTAGCGGGGGCCAAGAGACCCAGTACTTC. This codes for CASSETSGGQETQYF.